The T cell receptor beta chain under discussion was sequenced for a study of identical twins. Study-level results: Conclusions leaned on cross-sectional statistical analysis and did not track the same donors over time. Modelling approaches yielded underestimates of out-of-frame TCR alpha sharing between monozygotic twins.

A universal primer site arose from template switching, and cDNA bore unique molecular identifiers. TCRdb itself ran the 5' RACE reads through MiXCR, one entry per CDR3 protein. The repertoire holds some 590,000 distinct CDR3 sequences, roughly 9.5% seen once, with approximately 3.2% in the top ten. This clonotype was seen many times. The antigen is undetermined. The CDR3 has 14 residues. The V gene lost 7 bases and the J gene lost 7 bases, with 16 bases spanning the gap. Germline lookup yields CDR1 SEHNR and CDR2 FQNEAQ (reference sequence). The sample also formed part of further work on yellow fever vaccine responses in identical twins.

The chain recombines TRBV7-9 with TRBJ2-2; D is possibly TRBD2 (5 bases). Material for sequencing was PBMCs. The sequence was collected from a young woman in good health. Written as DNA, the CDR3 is TGTGCCAGCACCCTCTTCGGGGTTGGCGGGGAGCTGTTTTTT. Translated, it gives CASTLFGVGGELFF.